This paragraph covers one T cell receptor (beta chain) sequence. The antigen is not known. Prepared TCR beta cDNA libraries contained unique molecular identifiers. Input populations of roughly 1 to 11 million T cells gave rise to some 500,000 cDNA molecules. TCRdb analysed the PCR reads with MiXCR anew, one entry per CDR3 protein. This sample yields 450,000 to 700,000 distinct CDR3 sequences, of which roughly 47% are seen a single time; more than 1.5% belongs to the top ten. The data are from a study of post-analysis software for immune sequencing data. Study information: The patients showed relapsing-remitting, secondary progressive and progressive-relapsing multiple sclerosis courses. The study, taken as a whole, reports: Normalized Chao1 diversity was significantly lower in multiple sclerosis patients than in controls. Same-batch preparations were strongly co-clustered by F measure. Patients showed TRBV5-6, TRBV5-1 and TRBV20-1 among five TRBV segments more frequent than in controls.

The CDR3 loop spans 14 amino acids. Germline trimming cut 6 bases from V and 3 bases from J; bases unmatched to any gene: 4. From germline, CDR1 is SGHVS and CDR2 FQNEAQ. The V call is TRBV7-8, the J call TRBJ2-1; 8 nucleotides match TRBD2. The receptor was derived from a girl between 5 and 17 years old with multiple sclerosis. Specimen: blood. The CDR3 protein is CASSTSGYYNEQFF. The DNA for the CDR3 is TGTGCCAGCAGTACTAGCGGATACTACAATGAGCAGTTCTTC.